The 27 T cell receptor beta chains below all came from one sample that was sequenced in a study of blood T cell repertoires in COVID-19. Repertoires were generated with immunoSEQ multiplex PCR, while TCRdb's copy carries only in-frame clones and drops some. Of around 86,000 clones in the sample, about 90% were seen once. The sequenced sample was peripheral blood. The receptors come from a human donor with acute or convalescent COVID-19. The donor label of this sample is uncertain.

The gene calls are TRBV11-3 and TRBJ2-5; D is unclear. This CDR3 spans 13 amino acids. CDR1 and CDR2 from the germline V gene are SGHNT and YENEEA. V was cut by 3 bases and J by 3 bases, with 8 bases left in between. The CDR3 is CASSLSQKETQYF. The DNA of the CDR3 is TGTGCCAGCAGCTTGTCTCAGAAAGAGACCCAGTACTTC.

The rearrangement uses TRBV11-3 and TRBJ2-5, with 7 bases that match TRBD2. CDR3 length: 14 amino acids. V was clipped by 5 bases and J by 4 bases; unmatched bases: 7. CDR1 is SGHNT and CDR2 is YENEEA in the germline V gene. The CDR3 DNA sequence: TGTGCCAGCAGCCCCCGGACTAGAGGAGAGACCCAGTACTTC. It encodes CASSPRTRGETQYF.

The chain recombines TRBV5-4 with TRBJ1-6; 8 bases are a match to TRBD1. The CDR3 sequence is 15 residues long. CDR1 is SGHNT and CDR2 is YYREEE in the germline V gene (reference sequence). V lost 2 bases to trimming and J lost 14 bases; unmatched junction nucleotides: 12. In DNA form, the CDR3 reads TGTGCCAGCAGCTTCCCGGGACAGGACTTTACGGCCCTCCACTTT. It is translated as CASSFPGQDFTALHF.

The V gene is TRBV5-8, the J gene TRBJ1-1; 9 bases line up with TRBD1. The germline V gene encodes CDR1 SGHTS and CDR2 YDEGEE. V was clipped by 0 bases and J by 4 bases; unmatched bases: 1. The CDR3 loop spans 14 amino acids. CDR3 DNA sequence: TGTGCCAGCAGCTTGGAGACAGGGGGCACTGAAGCTTTCTTT. Amino acids: CASSLETGGTEAFF. The full variable domain, its missing parts supplied by reference TRBV5-8 and TRBJ1-1, is EAGVTQSPTHLIKTRGQQATLRCSPISGHTSVYWYQQALGLGLQFLLWYDEGEERNRGNFPPRFSGRQFPNYSSELNVNALELEDSALYLCASSLETGGTEAFFGQGTRLTVV.

The chain employs TRBV9 and TRBJ1-1, with a tentative D call TRBD1 (6 bases). Germline-derived CDR1 and CDR2 are SGDLS and YYNGEE. Trimming removed 4 bases at V and 2 bases at J, with 12 bases between. The CDR3 runs to 14 residues. The CDR3 sequence: CASSPRGANTEAFF. CDR3 coding DNA: TGTGCCAGCAGCCCCCGGGGGGCTAACACTGAAGCTTTCTTT.

The CDR3 spells CASSLGSSVTGIEAFF. CDR3 DNA sequence: TGTGCCAGCAGCTTAGGTTCCAGTGTGACAGGGATTGAAGCTTTCTTT. The chain links TRBV11-3 to TRBJ1-1; 7 bases are shared with TRBD1. V gave up 1 base and J gave up 7 bases; unmatched junction bases: 12. This CDR3 is built from 16 residues. In germline, CDR1 is SGHNT, CDR2 YENEEA.

This rearrangement joins TRBV6-5 to TRBJ1-2; no reliable D call. V was cut by 0 bases and J by 1 base, with 9 bases left in between. CDR1 is MNHEY and CDR2 is SVGAGI in the germline V gene. This CDR3 is built from 15 residues. CDR3 bases: TGTGCCAGCAGTTACTCGAGGGCCCTTAACTATGGCTACACCTTC. It translates to CASSYSRALNYGYTF.

The V call is TRBV28, the J call TRBJ2-7; D unresolved. This CDR3 region has 14 residues. V lost 3 bases to trimming and J lost 5 bases, with 14 bases between them. The germline V gene encodes CDR1 MDHEN and CDR2 SYDVKM. In DNA, the CDR3 is TGTGCCAGCAGTTTGATAGCTAGTTCGAACGAGCAGTACTTC. This gives the protein CASSLIASSNEQYF.

This chain joins TRBV28 and TRBJ1-6, with 7 bases lining up with TRBD1. The trim removed 3 bases at V and 7 bases at J, leaving 3 bases unmatched. Germline V CDR1 and CDR2: MDHEN, SYDVKM. The CDR3 sequence is 14 residues long. The CDR3 protein is CASSFGQANSPLHF. The CDR3 DNA reads TGTGCCAGCAGTTTCGGACAGGCGAATTCACCCCTCCACTTT.

The chain joins TRBV7-9 to TRBJ1-1; 8 nucleotides align to TRBD1. CDR3 length equals 17 residues. Germline V gives CDR1 SEHNR, CDR2 FQNEAQ (reference sequence). The V and J ends lost 1 base and 0 bases, in that order; junction bases with no gene match: 7. This CDR3 reads CASSLGRQGWVNTEAFF. The CDR3 DNA follows: TGTGCCAGCAGCTTAGGTCGACAGGGGTGGGTGAACACTGAAGCTTTCTTT.

This CDR3 is CATSDSRDTAYEQYF. The DNA of the CDR3 is TGTGCCACCAGTGACTCTCGGGACACCGCCTACGAGCAGTACTTC. The V gene is TRBV24-1, the J gene TRBJ2-7, with a possible D match to TRBD1 (6 bases). This CDR3 region has 15 residues. V was trimmed by 4 bases and J by 2 bases, leaving 14 bases between them. In germline, CDR1 is KGHDR, CDR2 SFDVKD.

This sequence joins TRBV2 and TRBJ1-1, with 11 bases identical to TRBD1. CDR1 is SNHLY, CDR2 FYNNEI, per germline. V shed 7 bases and J 7 bases; nucleotides not matched to a gene: 14. The CDR3 extends over 16 amino acids. CDR3 DNA sequence: TGTGCCAGCACAATGGGACAGGGGGGTTGGAGAGTTGAAGCTTTCTTT. It specifies CASTMGQGGWRVEAFF.

The V call is TRBV30, the J call TRBJ2-1; TRBD2 matches at 13 bases. The CDR3 covers 13 residues. CDR1 and CDR2 (germline): GTSNPN, SVGIG (reference sequence). J was trimmed by 7 bases and V by 6 bases; bases with no gene match: 3. The DNA of the CDR3 is TGTGCCTGTCAACTAGCGGGGGGGAATGAGCAGTTCTTC. Encoded protein: CACQLAGGNEQFF.

The chain employs TRBV5-1 and TRBJ1-2; D is perhaps TRBD1 (5 bases). CDR1 is SGHRS and CDR2 is YFSETQ in the germline V gene. The CDR3 loop spans 13 amino acids. The V and J ends lost 3 bases and 4 bases respectively, with 10 bases between them. In DNA, the CDR3 is TGCGCCAGCAGCTCGACGGGGGTCTATGGCTACACCTTC. It is translated as CASSSTGVYGYTF. The variable domain in full, with the rest retrieved from reference TRBV5-1 and TRBJ1-2, is KAGVTQTPRYLIKTRGQQVTLSCSPISGHRSVSWYQQTPGQGLQFLFEYFSETQRNKGNFPGRFSGRQFSNSRSEMNVSTLELGDSALYLCASSSTGVYGYTFGSGTRLTVV.

V usage is TRBV3-1 (or the pseudogene TRBV3-2) and J usage is TRBJ2-5; D is undetermined. Germline-derived CDR1 and CDR2 are LGHDT and YNNKEL (reference sequence). The CDR3 loop spans 13 amino acids. V was pared by 4 bases and J by 5 bases, with 11 bases between. CDR3: CASSRDRVETQYF. The CDR3 coding sequence is TGTGCCAGCAGCCGTGACCGGGTCGAGACCCAGTACTTC.

The chain uses TRBV28 and TRBJ2-6; D is unresolved. Germline V CDR1 and CDR2: MDHEN, SYDVKM. V was trimmed by 6 bases and J by 0 bases, leaving 9 bases between them. The CDR3 has 15 residues. The CDR3 here is CASSTHRSGANVLTF. The CDR3 nucleotides read TGTGCCAGCAGCACACACCGCTCTGGGGCCAACGTCCTGACTTTC.

The V call is TRBV30, the J call TRBJ1-2; TRBD1 is a possible D gene (6 bases). V dropped 2 bases and J dropped 6 bases, with 13 bases sitting between them. CDR1 is GTSNPN, CDR2 SVGIG, per germline (reference sequence). This CDR3 is 13 amino acids long. CDR3 in amino acids: CAWSLGQFHGYTF. The CDR3 DNA is TGTGCCTGGAGTCTAGGACAGTTCCATGGCTACACCTTC.

V usage is TRBV18 and J usage is TRBJ2-7, with 13 positions matching TRBD2. The junction had 10 bases not matched to a gene; V was cut back by 5 bases and J by 0 bases. The germline V gene has CDR1 KGHSH and CDR2 LQKENI. The CDR3 loop spans 18 amino acids. CDR3 residues: CASSSGLAGPPYSYEQYF. CDR3 DNA sequence: TGTGCCAGCTCATCGGGACTAGCGGGGCCCCCGTACTCCTACGAGCAGTACTTC.

The V gene is TRBV19, the J gene TRBJ2-2; TRBD1 agrees at 8 bases. Germline CDR1 is LNHDA and CDR2 is SQIVND (reference sequence). V lost 6 bases and J lost 5; bases outside the gene matches: 8. The CDR3 runs 15 residues. This CDR3 is CASRSQGAGTGELFF. The CDR3, as DNA: TGTGCCAGTAGGTCGCAGGGGGCAGGTACCGGGGAGCTGTTTTTT. Full variable domain (remainder filled in from reference TRBV19 and TRBJ2-2): DGGITQSPKYLFRKEGQNVTLSCEQNLNHDAMYWYRQDPGQGLRLIYYSQIVNDFQKGDIAEGYSVSREKKESFPLTVTSAQKNPTAFYLCASRSQGAGTGELFFGEGSRLTVL.

J is TRBJ1-2 and V is TRBV7-8; no reliable D call. V lost 3 bases to trimming and J lost 7 bases, with 15 bases between them. CDR3 length equals 14 residues. Per the germline V gene, CDR1 is SGHVS and CDR2 is FQNEAQ. The CDR3: CASSLRWGEAGYTF. DNA of the CDR3: TGTGCCAGCAGCTTGCGATGGGGAGAGGCTGGCTACACCTTC.

V and J are TRBV7-2 and TRBJ1-2, with D perhaps matching TRBD1 (5 bases). This CDR3 region has 16 residues. Per the germline V gene, CDR1 is SGHTA and CDR2 is FQGNSA. The V end was cut by 0 bases, the J end by 2 bases, with 13 bases between. CDR3 residues: CASSLAKQGRNYGYTF. As DNA, the CDR3 is TGTGCCAGCAGCTTAGCGAAGCAGGGAAGGAACTATGGCTACACCTTC.

The chain employs TRBV28 and TRBJ1-4; the D gene is possibly TRBD1 (6 bases). The CDR3 covers 17 residues. The germline gives CDR1 MDHEN, CDR2 SYDVKM. V was pared by 1 base and J by 5 bases, with 17 bases between. CDR3 region: CASSLSRRQVGNEKLFF. In nucleotides, the CDR3 is TGTGCCAGCAGTTTATCCCGCCGACAGGTGGGGAATGAAAAACTGTTTTTT.

The genes are TRBV5-4 and TRBJ2-1, with D perhaps matching TRBD2 (5 bases). The CDR3 runs 17 residues. V gave up 0 bases and J gave up 2 bases, with 15 bases separating them. Germline CDR1 reads SGHNT; CDR2 reads YYREEE (reference sequence). CDR3 residues: CASSLGLGSLAYNEQFF. The CDR3, as DNA: TGTGCCAGCAGCTTGGGATTAGGGAGTCTTGCCTACAATGAGCAGTTCTTC.

This clone was seen more than once but under ten times. The chain carries TRBV18 and TRBJ1-1; 7 bases are shared with TRBD1. Germline V gene lookup returns CDR1 KGHSH and CDR2 LQKENI. The V and J ends lost 3 bases and 1 base, in that order; junction bases with no gene match: 2. The CDR3 consists of 14 residues. The CDR3 nucleotides read TGTGCCAGCTCACCCTGGGACAGGAACACTGAAGCTTTCTTT. Translated, it gives CASSPWDRNTEAFF.

In the case of this clone: The junction does not match germline at one end; this may be a read error. The chain has TRBV5-6 and TRBJ1-2; TRBD1 matches at 10 bases. The CDR3 length is 16 residues. In germline, CDR1 is SGHDT, CDR2 YYEEEE. The CDR3 DNA reads as TGTGCCAACAGCGAGTGGGGACAGGGGTTTGTCTATGGCTACACCTTC. This sequence encodes CANSEWGQGFVYGYTF.

The gene calls are TRBV27 and TRBJ1-4, with D perhaps matching TRBD1 (6 bases). Germline V gives CDR1 MNHEY, CDR2 SMNVEV (reference sequence). V gave up 3 bases and J gave up 8 bases, with 16 bases separating them. CDR3 size: 15 residues. The CDR3 DNA sequence: TGTGCCAGCAGTTTGTCTAAACAGGGCGCGGAAAAACTGTTTTTT. Translation: CASSLSKQGAEKLFF.

The gene calls are TRBV7-3 and TRBJ2-1; 9 nucleotides agree with TRBD2. With V trimmed by 5 bases and J by 4 bases, 3 bases remained unmatched. Germline V gene sequence: CDR1 SGHTA, CDR2 FQGTGA. The CDR3 is 14 amino acids. The CDR3 here is CASSPTSGYNEQFF. CDR3 bases: TGTGCCAGCAGCCCGACTAGCGGATACAATGAGCAGTTCTTC.